The clone carrying this T cell receptor beta chain was observed a handful of times. Its matching antigen is unknown. The study reverse transcribed the entire isolated RNA, so it sequenced expressed TCRB transcripts. TCRdb's copy holds only in-frame clones and misses some; the assay was immunoSEQ multiplex PCR. Among over 600,000 clones listed, roughly an eighth were seen once. This entry comes from a study of beta chain features in type 1 diabetes. Whole-study findings and limits: Type 1 diabetes patients had moderately but significantly shorter TCRB CDR3s in all four CD4+ subsets.

Germline V gene lookup returns CDR1 LNHNV and CDR2 YYDKDF (reference sequence). Trimming left V 5 bases short and J 7 bases short, with 18 bases between. CDR3 size: 14 residues. The V gene is TRBV15, the J gene TRBJ2-7, with a possible D match to TRBD2 (5 bases). This TCR was sampled from a young man with type 1 diabetes. Sequenced material: naive CD4+ T cells from blood. CDR3 residues: CATSREDYGREQYF. The CDR3 DNA reads as TGTGCCACCAGCCGGGAAGACTACGGAAGAGAGCAGTACTTC.